This T cell receptor (beta chain) was observed in a study of monozygotic twins with inflammatory bowel disease. Study-level results: Patient repertoire variability may have increased through differing immunosuppressive treatments.

Phlebotomy per donor yielded a single 2.5 ml blood sample. Looked up from germline, CDR1 is GTSNPN and CDR2 is SVGIG (reference sequence). The length of the CDR3 is 13 residues. Comments on this clonotype: The target antigen is unknown.

Researchers used approximately 3,800 ng of total RNA for each TCR library. No DNA is given; TCRdb re-called the 5' RACE reads and lists each CDR3 protein once. The sample totals about 450,000 distinct CDR3 sequences. Sequenced: blood. The TCR originated in a human donor with ulcerative colitis or Crohn's disease, or a healthy co-twin of an affected twin (not recorded which). The rearrangement uses TRBV30 and TRBJ2-5; TCRdb returns TRBD2, unconfirmable since there is no DNA. Here the CDR3 reads CALGSSGQETQYF.